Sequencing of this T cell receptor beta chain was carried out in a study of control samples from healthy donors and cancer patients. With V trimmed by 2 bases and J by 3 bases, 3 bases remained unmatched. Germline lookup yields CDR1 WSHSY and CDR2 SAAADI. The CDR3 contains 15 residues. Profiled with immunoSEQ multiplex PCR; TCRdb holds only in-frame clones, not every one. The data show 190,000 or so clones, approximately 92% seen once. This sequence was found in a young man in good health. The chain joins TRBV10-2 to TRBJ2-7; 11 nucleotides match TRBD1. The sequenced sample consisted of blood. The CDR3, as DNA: TGCGCCAGCAGTGAGCCGGACAGGGGGCACTACGAGCAGTACTTC. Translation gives CASSEPDRGHYEQYF.